One sample yielded the 17 T cell receptor beta chains listed below, sequenced in a study of cytomegalovirus exposure and HLA in healthy donors. It was with 60 Vbeta and 13 Jbeta primers that the PCR ran. TCRdb keeps only in-frame clones here, not all; method: immunoSEQ multiplex PCR. Of some 170,000 clones in the sample, around 76% are singletons; the top ten hold roughly 1.4%. The sample was PBMCs. Receptors were obtained from a man between 60 and 75 years old in good health and CMV-seronegative.

The chain uses TRBV6-5 and TRBJ2-1; D possibly corresponds to TRBD1 (5 bases). CDR1 MNHEY and CDR2 SVGAGI come from the germline V gene. Trimming shortened V by 4 bases and J by 7 bases, and 11 bases separated the two germline ends. The CDR3 sequence is 13 residues long. The CDR3 region is CASSFQGGNEQFF. Here the CDR3 DNA reads TGTGCCAGCAGTTTCCAGGGTGGGAATGAGCAGTTCTTC.

This clone turned up a few times. This chain connects TRBV2 to TRBJ1-5, with 10 bases fitting TRBD1. The CDR3 has 14 amino acids. Germline V gene lookup returns CDR1 SNHLY and CDR2 FYNNEI. V was clipped by 5 bases and J by 4 bases; unmatched bases: 2. DNA of the CDR3: TGTGCCAGCAGTTTGGGACAGGGGAATCAGCCCCAGCATTTT. It translates to CASSLGQGNQPQHF.

The chain carries TRBV10-1 and TRBJ2-1; the match to TRBD1 covers 9 bases. Losses at the gene ends were 8 bases for V and 4 bases for J; bases not matched to a gene: 12. Per germline, CDR1 WNHNN and CDR2 SYGVQD (reference sequence). The CDR3 covers 16 residues. Here the CDR3 DNA reads TGCGCCAGCGGACCCGACCGGGACAGGGTGTACAATGAGCAGTTCTTC. It is translated as CASGPDRDRVYNEQFF.

This clone occurred once. This same CDR3 is encoded by further DNA sequences in the sample. The chain couples TRBV27 to TRBJ2-7, with D possibly matching TRBD1 (6 bases). V lost 5 bases and J lost 2, with 16 bases in between. Germline CDR1 MNHEY, CDR2 SMNVEV (reference sequence). The CDR3 is 15 amino acids. CDR3 sequence reads: CASSPLGTTTYEQYF. For the CDR3, the DNA is TGTGCCAGCAGTCCCCTAGGGACAACGACCTACGAGCAGTACTTC.

The V and J genes are TRBV19 and TRBJ1-4, with D perhaps TRBD1 (5 bases). Deletions cut 5 bases from V and 8 bases from J, with 18 bases between. This CDR3 spans 15 amino acids. CDR1 LNHDA and CDR2 SQIVND come from the germline V gene (reference sequence). The CDR3 sequence: CASSRERDGLEKLFF. In DNA form, the CDR3 reads TGTGCCAGTAGTCGAGAGCGGGACGGTCTCGAAAAACTGTTTTTT.

The chain joins TRBV7-3 to TRBJ2-7, with TRBD1 as a possible D gene (5 bases). Trimming took off 2 bases at V and 11 bases at J, with 16 bases between the two ends. The CDR3 consists of 13 residues. CDR1 is SGHTA, CDR2 FQGTGA, per germline. The CDR3 protein is CASSLLGQGREYF. CDR3 coding DNA: TGTGCCAGCAGCTTACTTGGCCAGGGTCGAGAGTACTTC.

This rearrangement joins TRBV6-5 to TRBJ1-5, with TRBD1 matching over 9 bases. Per the germline V gene, CDR1 is MNHEY and CDR2 is SVGAGI. The CDR3 consists of 15 residues. The V and J ends lost 4 bases and 7 bases, in that order; junction bases with no gene match: 8. This CDR3 reads CASSSSQGAGQPQHF. The DNA of the CDR3 is TGTGCCAGCAGTTCCTCACAGGGGGCAGGGCAGCCCCAGCATTTT.

The rearrangement joins TRBV19 to TRBJ1-4, with unresolved D. V was trimmed by 5 bases and J by 0 bases, leaving 13 bases between them. The CDR3 is made up of 16 amino acids. CDR1 and CDR2 (germline): LNHDA, SQIVND (reference sequence). CDR3 in DNA: TGTGCCAGTAGTTACGGGTTTGAGGCAACTAATGAAAAACTGTTTTTT. Translation gives CASSYGFEATNEKLFF.

This chain joins TRBV7-9 and TRBJ2-3; tentative D call: TRBD2 (5 bases). The CDR3 spans 19 residues. The V end was cut by 6 bases, the J end by 2 bases, with 27 bases between. The germline gives CDR1 SEHNR, CDR2 FQNEAQ (reference sequence). The CDR3 DNA reads as TGTGCCAGCAGACCGCCCCCCGGGATTGTAGTGGGCCCCACAGATACGCAGTATTTT. This translates into CASRPPPGIVVGPTDTQYF.

The V call is TRBV30, the J call TRBJ2-2; 12 bases match TRBD2. The CDR3 contains 15 residues. V shed 2 bases and J 7 bases; nucleotides not matched to a gene: 5. The germline CDR1 and CDR2 sequences are GTSNPN and SVGIG (reference sequence). The CDR3 is CAWSRLAGARGELFF. Here the CDR3 DNA reads TGTGCCTGGAGTCGACTAGCGGGAGCTCGCGGGGAGCTGTTTTTT.

The gene calls are TRBV7-2 and TRBJ1-4; 9 nucleotides align to TRBD1. J gave up 4 bases and V 5 bases, and 5 bases lay outside the gene matches. The CDR3 extends over 15 amino acids. Germline CDR1 reads SGHTA; CDR2 reads FQGNSA. The CDR3 DNA reads TGTGCCAGCAGCCCAGGACAGGGGAATAATGAAAAACTGTTTTTT. Protein product: CASSPGQGNNEKLFF.

This clone has only one observation. V usage is TRBV27 and J usage is TRBJ2-3; 14 bases align to TRBD2. The CDR3 is made up of 17 amino acids. Germline values: CDR1 MNHEY, CDR2 SMNVEV (reference sequence). V shed 2 bases, J shed 6 bases, and the junction held 7 bases outside the gene matches. The CDR3 nucleotides are TGTGCCAGCAGTTTAAACCCGACTAGCGGGAGGGGGGATACGCAGTATTTT. Its translation is CASSLNPTSGRGDTQYF.

The rearrangement joins TRBV5-6 to TRBJ2-3, with TRBD2 matching over 7 bases. From germline, CDR1 is SGHDT and CDR2 YYEEEE. V lost 0 bases, J lost 0 bases, and 4 bases stayed unmatched. This CDR3 contains 16 residues. The CDR3 spells CASSLAGRFSTDTQYF. The CDR3 nucleotides read TGTGCCAGCAGCTTGGCCGGGAGGTTTAGCACAGATACGCAGTATTTT.

This clone was observed a few times. The CDR3 is CSVVSGTSNSPISYEQYF. For the CDR3, the DNA is TGCAGCGTTGTGTCCGGGACATCCAACTCTCCGATCTCCTACGAGCAGTACTTC. The rearrangement links TRBV29-1 to TRBJ2-7, with D possibly being TRBD1 (6 bases). This CDR3 spans 18 amino acids. Germline V gene sequence: CDR1 SQVTM, CDR2 ANQGSEA. Trimming shortened V by 4 bases and J by 0 bases, and 25 bases separated the two germline ends.

This clone was observed a handful of times. This chain links TRBV6-6 with TRBJ1-2; D gene unclear. V lost 7 bases and J lost 4, with 13 bases in between. Germline V gene data show CDR1 as MNHNY and CDR2 as SVGAGI (reference sequence). The CDR3 contains 13 residues. For the CDR3, the DNA is TGTGCCAGCAAGATGACACTGAGCTATGGCTACACCTTC. It yields the protein CASKMTLSYGYTF.

This chain connects TRBV19 to TRBJ1-5; 7 bases map to TRBD1. The germline V gene has CDR1 LNHDA and CDR2 SQIVND (reference sequence). The CDR3 has 13 amino acids. V shed 6 bases and J 7 bases; nucleotides not matched to a gene: 6. The CDR3 DNA is TGTGCCAGTAGAAGACAGGGCGGCCAGCCCCAGCATTTT. Amino acid sequence: CASRRQGGQPQHF. Supplemented by reference TRBV19 and TRBJ1-5, the full variable domain reads DGGITQSPKYLFRKEGQNVTLSCEQNLNHDAMYWYRQDPGQGLRLIYYSQIVNDFQKGDIAEGYSVSREKKESFPLTVTSAQKNPTAFYLCASRRQGGQPQHFGDGTRLSIL.

This sequence joins TRBV15 and TRBJ2-1; 7 bases are a match to TRBD2. V trimming: 0 bases; J trimming: 12 bases; junction bases outside the gene matches: 5. Germline assignment: CDR1 LNHNV and CDR2 YYDKDF (reference sequence). CDR3 length: 13 residues. The CDR3 bases are TGTGCCACCAGCAGAGATCGGGAGGTCGGGCAGTTCTTC. It translates to CATSRDREVGQFF.